The clone carrying this T cell receptor (beta chain) occurred once. The antigen remains undetermined. Time point defined: week 11, during vaccination. The study gave 300 ug of mutant IDH1 20-mer peptide per vaccine dose, with topical imiquimod. Measured with immunoSEQ multiplex PCR; TCRdb has only the in-frame clones, and not every one. The sample holds roughly 61,000 clones, over 70% seen once. The entry originates in a study of a mutant IDH1 vaccine in newly diagnosed glioma. Trimming took 4 bases from V and 4 from J; bases not matched to a gene: 10. Looked up from germline, CDR1 is SGHRS and CDR2 is YFSETQ. The CDR3 covers 15 residues.

This chain joins TRBV5-1 and TRBJ2-5; 7 bases line up with TRBD1. This TCR came from a man aged 50 or older with glioma. The material sequenced was PBMCs, taken from a glioma patient whose treatment included an IDH1 peptide vaccine. CDR3 loop: CASSLRQGGRETQYF. As DNA, the CDR3 is TGCGCCAGCAGCCTCCGACAGGGCGGGCGAGAGACCCAGTACTTC.